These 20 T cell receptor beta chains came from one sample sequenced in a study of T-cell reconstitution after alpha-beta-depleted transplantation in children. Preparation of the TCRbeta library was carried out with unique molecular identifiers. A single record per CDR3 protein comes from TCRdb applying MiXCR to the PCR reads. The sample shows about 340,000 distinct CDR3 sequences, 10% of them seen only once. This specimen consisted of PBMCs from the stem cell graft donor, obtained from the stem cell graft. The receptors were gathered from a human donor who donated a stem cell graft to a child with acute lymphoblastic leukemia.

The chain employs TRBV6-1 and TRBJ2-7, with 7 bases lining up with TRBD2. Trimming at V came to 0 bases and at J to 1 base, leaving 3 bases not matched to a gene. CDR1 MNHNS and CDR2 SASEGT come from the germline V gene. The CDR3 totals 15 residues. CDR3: CASSEAAGVSYEQYF. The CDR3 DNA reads TGTGCCAGCAGTGAAGCGGCGGGGGTTTCCTACGAGCAGTACTTC.

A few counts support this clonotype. Here the CDR3 DNA reads TGTGCCAGCAGCTTAGGAGCCACAGGAGAAACGAACTATGGCTACACCTTC. Its translation is CASSLGATGETNYGYTF. The rearrangement joins TRBV13 to TRBJ1-2; maybe TRBD1 (5 bases). From germline, CDR1 is PRHDT and CDR2 FYEKMQ (reference sequence). The CDR3 extends over 17 amino acids. The ends were cut back, 0 bases at V and 2 bases at J, with 16 bases in the middle.

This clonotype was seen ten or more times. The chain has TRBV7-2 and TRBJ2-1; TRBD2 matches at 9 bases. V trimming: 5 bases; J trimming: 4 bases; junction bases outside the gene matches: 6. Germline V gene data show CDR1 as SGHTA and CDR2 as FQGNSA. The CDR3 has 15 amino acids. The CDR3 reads CASSLTSGPYNEQFF. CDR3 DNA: TGTGCCAGCAGCCTTACTAGCGGGCCATACAATGAGCAGTTCTTC.

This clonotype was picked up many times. The CDR3 DNA reads as TGTGTTAGCGGACGGGCTTACAATGAGCAGTTCTTC. Protein: CVSGRAYNEQFF. The rearrangement links TRBV7-9 to TRBJ2-1; perhaps TRBD2 as D (6 bases). Looked up from germline, CDR1 is SEHNR and CDR2 is FQNEAQ (reference sequence). The CDR3 length is 12 residues.

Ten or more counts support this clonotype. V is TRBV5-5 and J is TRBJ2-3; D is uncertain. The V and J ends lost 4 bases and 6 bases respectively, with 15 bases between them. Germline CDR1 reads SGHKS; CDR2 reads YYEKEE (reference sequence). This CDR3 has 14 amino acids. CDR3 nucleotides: TGTGCCAGCAGCATAGATTGGCGGACGGATACGCAGTATTTT. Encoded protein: CASSIDWRTDTQYF.

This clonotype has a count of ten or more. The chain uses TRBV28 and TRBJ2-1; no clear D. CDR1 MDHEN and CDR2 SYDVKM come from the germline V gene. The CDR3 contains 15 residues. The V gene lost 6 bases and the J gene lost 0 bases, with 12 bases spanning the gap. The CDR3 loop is CASSLLFRSYNEQFF. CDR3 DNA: TGTGCCAGCAGCCTTCTCTTCCGCTCCTACAATGAGCAGTTCTTC.

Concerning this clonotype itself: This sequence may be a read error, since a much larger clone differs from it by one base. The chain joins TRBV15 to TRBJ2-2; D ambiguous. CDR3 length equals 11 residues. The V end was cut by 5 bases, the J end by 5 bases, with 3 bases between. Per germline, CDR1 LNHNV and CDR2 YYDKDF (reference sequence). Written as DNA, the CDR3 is TGTGCCACCAGCGGGACCGGGGAGCTGTTTTTT. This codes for CATSGTGELFF.

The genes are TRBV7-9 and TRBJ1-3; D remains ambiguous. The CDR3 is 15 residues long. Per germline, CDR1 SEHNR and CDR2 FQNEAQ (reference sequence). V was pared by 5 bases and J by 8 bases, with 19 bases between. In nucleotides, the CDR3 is TGTGCCAGCAGCCCTCTAATAGAAGGCATATACACCATATATTTT. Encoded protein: CASSPLIEGIYTIYF.

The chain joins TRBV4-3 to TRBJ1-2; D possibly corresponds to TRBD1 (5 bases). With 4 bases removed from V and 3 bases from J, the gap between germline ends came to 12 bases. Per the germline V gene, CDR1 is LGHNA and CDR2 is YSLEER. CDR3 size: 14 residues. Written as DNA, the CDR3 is TGCGCCAGCAGCCTCCTCGGGACGGACTATGGCTACACCTTC. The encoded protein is CASSLLGTDYGYTF.

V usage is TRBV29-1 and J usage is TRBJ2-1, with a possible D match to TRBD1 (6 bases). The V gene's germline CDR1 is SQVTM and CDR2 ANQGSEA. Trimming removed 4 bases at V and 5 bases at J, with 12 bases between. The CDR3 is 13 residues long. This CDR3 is CSVGGRTDNEQFF. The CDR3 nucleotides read TGCAGCGTTGGGGGGCGGACAGACAATGAGCAGTTCTTC.

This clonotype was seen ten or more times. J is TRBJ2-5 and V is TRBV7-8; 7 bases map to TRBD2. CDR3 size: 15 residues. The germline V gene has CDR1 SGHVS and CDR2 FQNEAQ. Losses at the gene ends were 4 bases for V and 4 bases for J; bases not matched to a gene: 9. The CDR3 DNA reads TGTGCCAGCAGCTCTAGCGGTGGGGATGGAGAGACCCAGTACTTC. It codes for CASSSSGGDGETQYF.

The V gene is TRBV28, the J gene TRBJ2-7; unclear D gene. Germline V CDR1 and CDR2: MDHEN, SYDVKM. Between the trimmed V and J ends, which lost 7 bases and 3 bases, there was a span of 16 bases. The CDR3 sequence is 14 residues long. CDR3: CASTQAPPDYEQYF. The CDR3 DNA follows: TGTGCCAGCACTCAAGCCCCGCCGGACTACGAGCAGTACTTC.

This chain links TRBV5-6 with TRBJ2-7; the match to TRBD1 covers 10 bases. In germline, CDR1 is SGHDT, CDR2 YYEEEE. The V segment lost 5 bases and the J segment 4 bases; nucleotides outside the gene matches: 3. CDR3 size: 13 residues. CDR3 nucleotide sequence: TGTGCCAGCAGATGGACAGGGGGATACGAGCAGTACTTC. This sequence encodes CASRWTGGYEQYF.

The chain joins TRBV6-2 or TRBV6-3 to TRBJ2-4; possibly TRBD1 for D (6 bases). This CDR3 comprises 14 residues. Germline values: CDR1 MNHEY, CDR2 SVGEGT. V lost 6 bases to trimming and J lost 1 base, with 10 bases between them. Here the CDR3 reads CASRQDSAKNIQYF. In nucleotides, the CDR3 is TGTGCCAGCAGGCAGGACAGCGCCAAAAACATTCAGTACTTC.

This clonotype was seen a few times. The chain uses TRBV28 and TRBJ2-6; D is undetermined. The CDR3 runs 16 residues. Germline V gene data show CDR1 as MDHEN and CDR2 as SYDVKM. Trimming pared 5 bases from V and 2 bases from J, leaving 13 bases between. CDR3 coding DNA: TGTGCCAGCAGTCCCCTTTGGGGTACTGGGGCCAACGTCCTGACTTTC. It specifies CASSPLWGTGANVLTF.

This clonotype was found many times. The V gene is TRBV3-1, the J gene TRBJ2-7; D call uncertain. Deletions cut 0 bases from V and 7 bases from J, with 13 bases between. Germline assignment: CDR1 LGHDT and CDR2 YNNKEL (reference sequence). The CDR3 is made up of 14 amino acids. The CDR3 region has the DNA TGTGCCAGCAGCCAAGATCCCACTACGCCTGAGCAGTACTTC. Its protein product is CASSQDPTTPEQYF.

CDR3 sequence (DNA): TGTGCCAGCAGCTTTGGGACAGCGGACTACGAGCAGTACTTC. This sequence encodes CASSFGTADYEQYF. The chain is built from TRBV11-2 and TRBJ2-7, with TRBD1 matching over 7 bases. CDR1 SGHAT and CDR2 FQNNGV come from the germline V gene. The CDR3 covers 14 residues. With V trimmed by 3 bases and J by 3 bases, 5 bases remained unmatched.

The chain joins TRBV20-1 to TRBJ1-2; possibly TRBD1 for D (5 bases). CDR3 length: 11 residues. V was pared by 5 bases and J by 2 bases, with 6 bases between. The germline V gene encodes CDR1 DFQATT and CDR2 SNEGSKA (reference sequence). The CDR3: CSASGNYGYTF. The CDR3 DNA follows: TGCAGTGCTTCAGGGAACTATGGCTACACCTTC.

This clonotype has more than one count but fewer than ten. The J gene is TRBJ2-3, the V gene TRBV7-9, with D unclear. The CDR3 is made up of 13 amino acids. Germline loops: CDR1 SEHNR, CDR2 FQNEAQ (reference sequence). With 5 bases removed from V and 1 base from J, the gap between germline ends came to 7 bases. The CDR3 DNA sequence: TGTGCCAGCAGCGCCACTGGCACAGATACGCAGTATTTT. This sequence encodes CASSATGTDTQYF.

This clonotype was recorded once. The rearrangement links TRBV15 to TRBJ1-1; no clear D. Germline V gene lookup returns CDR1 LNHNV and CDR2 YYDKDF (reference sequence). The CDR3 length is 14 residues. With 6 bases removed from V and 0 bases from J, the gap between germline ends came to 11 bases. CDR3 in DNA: TGTGCCACCAGGACCTCGATTATGAACACTGAAGCTTTCTTT. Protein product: CATRTSIMNTEAFF.